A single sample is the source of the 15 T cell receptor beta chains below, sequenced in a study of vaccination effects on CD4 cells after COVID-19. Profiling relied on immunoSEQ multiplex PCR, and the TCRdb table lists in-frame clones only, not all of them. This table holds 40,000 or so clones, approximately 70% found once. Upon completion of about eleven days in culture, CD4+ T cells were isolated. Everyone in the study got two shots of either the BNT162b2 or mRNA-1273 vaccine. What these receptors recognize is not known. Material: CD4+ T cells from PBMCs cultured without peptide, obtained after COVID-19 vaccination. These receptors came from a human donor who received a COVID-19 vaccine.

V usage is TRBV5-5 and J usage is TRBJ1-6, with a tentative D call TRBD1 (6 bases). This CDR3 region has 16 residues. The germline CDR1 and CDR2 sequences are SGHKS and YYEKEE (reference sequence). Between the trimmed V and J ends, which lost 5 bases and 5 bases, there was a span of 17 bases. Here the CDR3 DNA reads TGTGCCAGCAGTCCGGCAGGGGAGCAAAATAATTCACCCCTCCACTTT. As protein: CASSPAGEQNNSPLHF.

In DNA form, the CDR3 reads TGTGCCAGCAGCTTAGATTCATTCCAAGAGACCCAGTACTTC. Protein product: CASSLDSFQETQYF. The chain employs TRBV11-1 and TRBJ2-5; no clear D gene. The CDR3 loop spans 14 amino acids. CDR1 and CDR2 (germline): SGHAT, FQDESV (reference sequence). Trimming took off 1 base at V and 1 base at J, with 7 bases between the two ends. The complete variable domain, with remaining parts taken from reference TRBV11-1 and TRBJ2-5, reads EAEVAQSPRYKITEKSQAVAFWCDPISGHATLYWYRQILGQGPELLVQFQDESVVDDSQLPKDRFSAERLKGVDSTLKIQPAELGDSAMYLCASSLDSFQETQYFGPGTRLLVL.

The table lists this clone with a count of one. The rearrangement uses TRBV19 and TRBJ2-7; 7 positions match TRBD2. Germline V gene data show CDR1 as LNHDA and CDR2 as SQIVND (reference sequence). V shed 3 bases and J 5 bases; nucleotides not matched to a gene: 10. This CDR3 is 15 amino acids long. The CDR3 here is CASSIRWEGRNEQYF. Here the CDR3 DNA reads TGTGCCAGTAGTATTAGGTGGGAGGGCCGAAACGAGCAGTACTTC.

The CDR3 region has the DNA TGTGCCAGCAGTGTAGAGACAGACTATGGCTACACCTTC. Its translation: CASSVETDYGYTF. The rearrangement links TRBV12-3 or TRBV12-4 to TRBJ1-2, with D tentatively TRBD1 (5 bases). The length of the CDR3 is 13 residues. Trimming took 5 bases from V and 3 from J, leaving 10 bases between them.

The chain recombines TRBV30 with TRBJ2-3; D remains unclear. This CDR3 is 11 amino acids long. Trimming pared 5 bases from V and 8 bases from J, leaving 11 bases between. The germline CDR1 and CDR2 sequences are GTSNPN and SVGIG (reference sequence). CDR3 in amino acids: CAWGSQLTQYF. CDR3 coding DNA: TGTGCCTGGGGGTCTCAGCTTACGCAGTATTTT.

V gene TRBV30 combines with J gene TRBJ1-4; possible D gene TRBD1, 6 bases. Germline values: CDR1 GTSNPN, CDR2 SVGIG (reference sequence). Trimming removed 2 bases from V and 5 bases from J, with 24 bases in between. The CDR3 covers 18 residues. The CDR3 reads CAWSTSPWDGGENEKLFF. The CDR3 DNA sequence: TGTGCCTGGAGTACATCCCCTTGGGATGGGGGCGAGAATGAAAAACTGTTTTTT. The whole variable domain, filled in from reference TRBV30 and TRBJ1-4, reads SQTIHQWPATLVQPVGSPLSLECTVEGTSNPNLYWYRQAAGRGLQLLFYSVGIGQISSEVPQNLSASRPQDRQFILSSKKLLLSDSGFYLCAWSTSPWDGGENEKLFFGSGTQLSVL.

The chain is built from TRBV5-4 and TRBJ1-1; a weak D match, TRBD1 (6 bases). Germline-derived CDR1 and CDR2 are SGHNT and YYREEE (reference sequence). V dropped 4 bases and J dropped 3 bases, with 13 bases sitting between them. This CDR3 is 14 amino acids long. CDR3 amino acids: CASSTGNLDTEAFF. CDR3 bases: TGTGCCAGCAGCACAGGGAACTTGGACACTGAAGCTTTCTTT.

CDR3 nucleotide sequence: TGTGCCAGCCAGAGGACTAGCGCGCAAGAGACCCAGTACTTC. It codes for CASQRTSAQETQYF. The rearrangement joins TRBV2 to TRBJ2-5; 9 positions match TRBD2. The CDR3 length is 14 residues. Germline values: CDR1 SNHLY, CDR2 FYNNEI. With 8 bases clipped from V and 2 bases from J, the junction kept 6 bases outside the gene matches.

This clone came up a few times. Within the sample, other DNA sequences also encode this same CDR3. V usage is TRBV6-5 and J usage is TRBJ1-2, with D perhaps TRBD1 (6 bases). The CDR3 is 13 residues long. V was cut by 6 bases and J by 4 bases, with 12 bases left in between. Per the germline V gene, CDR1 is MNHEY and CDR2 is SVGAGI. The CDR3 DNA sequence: TGTGCCAGCAGGCTCGGACAGTCCTATGGCTACACCTTC. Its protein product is CASRLGQSYGYTF.

For the CDR3, the DNA is TGTGCCAGCAGTAACTTGGGGAATGGACAGCCCCAGCATTTT. This codes for CASSNLGNGQPQHF. The chain carries TRBV7-8 and TRBJ1-5; no reliable D call. CDR3 length: 14 amino acids. V shed 6 bases and J shed 7 bases, with 16 bases lying between them. Germline V gene sequence: CDR1 SGHVS, CDR2 FQNEAQ.

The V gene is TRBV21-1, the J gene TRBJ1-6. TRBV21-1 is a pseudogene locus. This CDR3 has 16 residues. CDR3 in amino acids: CASIENPGPKPSPLHF. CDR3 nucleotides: TGTGCCAGCATCGAGAATCCGGGACCCAAACCGTCACCCCTCCACTTT.

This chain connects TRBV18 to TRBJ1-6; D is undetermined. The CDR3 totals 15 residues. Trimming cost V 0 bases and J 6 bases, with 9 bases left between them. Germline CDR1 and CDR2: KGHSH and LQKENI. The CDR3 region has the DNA TGTGCCAGCTCACCACCAGGCGGAGCTAATTCACCCCTCCACTTT. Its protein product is CASSPPGGANSPLHF.

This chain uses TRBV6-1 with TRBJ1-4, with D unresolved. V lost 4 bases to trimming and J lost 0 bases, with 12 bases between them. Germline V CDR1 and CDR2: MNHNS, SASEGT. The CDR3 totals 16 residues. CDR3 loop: CASSVGGSATNEKLFF. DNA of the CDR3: TGTGCCAGCAGTGTAGGCGGGAGTGCAACTAATGAAAAACTGTTTTTT.

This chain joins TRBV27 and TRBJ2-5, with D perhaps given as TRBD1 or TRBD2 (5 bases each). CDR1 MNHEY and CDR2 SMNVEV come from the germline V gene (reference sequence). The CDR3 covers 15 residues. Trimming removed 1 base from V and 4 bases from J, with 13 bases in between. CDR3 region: CASSLLPSGRETQYF. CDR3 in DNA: TGTGCCAGCAGTTTATTGCCTTCGGGGCGAGAGACCCAGTACTTC.

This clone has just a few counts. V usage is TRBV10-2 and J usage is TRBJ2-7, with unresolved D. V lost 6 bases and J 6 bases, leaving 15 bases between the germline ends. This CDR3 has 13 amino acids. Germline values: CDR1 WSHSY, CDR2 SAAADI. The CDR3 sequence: CASRGQTMAEQYF. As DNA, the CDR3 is TGCGCCAGCAGAGGGCAGACCATGGCCGAGCAGTACTTC.